This T cell receptor beta chain was captured in a study of blood T cells in healthy people across ages. This clonotype showed up just a few times. A second 7 to 11 cycle PCR used barcoded and J-beta primers. TCRdb independently ran MiXCR on the 5' RACE reads; one entry per CDR3 protein. This table holds 1.5 million to 2 million distinct CDR3 sequences, roughly 50% found once. The CDR3 length is 12 residues. The V and J ends lost 6 bases and 6 bases respectively, with 13 bases between them. Germline CDR1 and CDR2: DFQATT and SNEGSKA (reference sequence). The receptor comes from a woman in her thirties or forties in good health. The gene calls are TRBV20-1 and TRBJ2-3; D may match TRBD1 or TRBD2 (6 bases each). The material sequenced was blood. Here the CDR3 DNA reads TGCAGTGCCTCTAGAGGGGGGGATACGCAGTATTTT. Its translation is CSASRGGDTQYF.